The 24 T cell receptor beta chains below come from one sample, sequenced in a study of T cells in Graves' hyperthyroidism and ophthalmopathy. RNA transcripts yielded amplified TCR beta CDR3 regions. Carried out on the TCR CDR3, a first-round RT-PCR used the HTBI primer set. TCRdb ran MiXCR on the multiplex PCR reads and lists one entry per CDR3 protein. The data show about half a million distinct CDR3 sequences, approximately 16% seen once. The sequencing sample was made of blood. Receptors originate from a woman under 40 with Graves' ophthalmopathy.

This clonotype was recorded at least ten times. This chain connects TRBV7-2 to TRBJ2-1; 11 positions agree with TRBD1. CDR1 SGHTA and CDR2 FQGNSA come from the germline V gene. Trimming cost V 5 bases and J 8 bases; bases outside gene matches: 11. The length of the CDR3 is 16 residues. In DNA, the CDR3 is TGTGCCAGCAGCCTCCGGGACAGGGGGACGTCCCATGAGCAGTTCTTC. Translating gives CASSLRDRGTSHEQFF. The full variable domain, with the rest looked up from reference TRBV7-2 and TRBJ2-1, is GAGVSQSPSNKVTEKGKDVELRCDPISGHTALYWYRQSLGQGLEFLIYFQGNSAPDKSGLPSDRFSAERTGGSVSTLTIQRTQQEDSAVYLCASSLRDRGTSHEQFFGPGTRLTVL.

This clonotype was seen many times. The CDR3 sequence: CSASSGLNHEQYF. The DNA of the CDR3 is TGCAGTGCTTCCTCGGGACTCAACCACGAGCAGTACTTC. The V and J genes are TRBV20-1 and TRBJ2-7; a possible D gene is TRBD2 (6 bases). This CDR3 has 13 amino acids. Per germline, CDR1 DFQATT and CDR2 SNEGSKA (reference sequence). The V end was cut by 5 bases, the J end by 5 bases, with 16 bases between.

At least ten counts were recorded for this clonotype. The chain joins TRBV11-2 to TRBJ2-1, with TRBD2 matching over 11 bases. V shed 5 bases, J shed 4 bases, and the junction held 10 bases outside the gene matches. The CDR3 length is 17 residues. Germline lookup yields CDR1 SGHAT and CDR2 FQNNGV. CDR3 coding DNA: TGTGCCAGCAGCCCACTTAGCGGGAGGGCCCTGTACAATGAGCAGTTCTTC. The encoded protein is CASSPLSGRALYNEQFF.

The J gene is TRBJ2-1, the V gene TRBV27; D might be TRBD1 or TRBD2, each matching 6 bases. The CDR3 is 16 amino acids. Trimming took 2 bases from V and 4 from J, leaving 15 bases between them. Looked up from germline, CDR1 is MNHEY and CDR2 is SMNVEV (reference sequence). The DNA for the CDR3 is TGTGCCAGCAGTTTACTGGGGGGCACCGAATACAATGAGCAGTTCTTC. Translated: CASSLLGGTEYNEQFF.

This clonotype was detected a few times. The rearrangement uses TRBV15 and TRBJ1-4, with D possibly TRBD1 on 5 matching bases. The germline V gene encodes CDR1 LNHNV and CDR2 YYDKDF (reference sequence). V was cut by 3 bases and J by 8 bases, with 19 bases left in between. This CDR3 contains 16 residues. The CDR3 region is CATSRMAGRQFEKLFF. The CDR3 DNA sequence: TGTGCCACCAGCAGGATGGCGGGGCGTCAATTCGAAAAACTGTTTTTT.

This clonotype was detected only a few times. The V and J genes are TRBV28 and TRBJ2-7; 7 nucleotides match TRBD2. The germline gives CDR1 MDHEN, CDR2 SYDVKM. With 4 bases clipped from V and 12 bases from J, the junction kept 12 bases outside the gene matches. CDR3 length: 13 amino acids. In nucleotides, the CDR3 is TGTGCCAGCAGTTACATAAGCGGGACCCCAGTGTACTTC. This codes for CASSYISGTPVYF.

CDR3 nucleotides: TGTGCCAGCAGTTACCCGACAGGGGATTGGAATGGCTACACCTTC. It translates to CASSYPTGDWNGYTF. V and J are TRBV6-5 and TRBJ1-2; 8 positions agree with TRBD1. The length of the CDR3 is 15 residues. With V trimmed by 2 bases and J by 6 bases, 8 bases remained unmatched. Germline V gene lookup returns CDR1 MNHEY and CDR2 SVGAGI.

This chain joins TRBV5-6 and TRBJ2-1; D remains ambiguous. This CDR3 has 15 residues. Germline CDR1 SGHDT, CDR2 YYEEEE. Trimming took off 0 bases at V and 4 bases at J, with 11 bases between the two ends. Here the CDR3 reads CASSLVAVRYNEQFF. The CDR3 nucleotides read TGTGCCAGCAGCTTGGTTGCAGTCCGTTACAATGAGCAGTTCTTC.

This clonotype was recorded many times. V is TRBV6-1 and J is TRBJ2-2; 12 nucleotides align to TRBD2. The CDR3 extends over 14 amino acids. The germline V gene encodes CDR1 MNHNS and CDR2 SASEGT. Trimming removed 4 bases from V and 6 bases from J; junction bases left unmatched: 0. DNA for the CDR3: TGTGCCAGCAGTGGACTAGCGGGAGCCGGGGAGCTGTTTTTT. Residues: CASSGLAGAGELFF.

This chain joins TRBV9 and TRBJ1-5; possibly TRBD1 for D (5 bases). V dropped 2 bases and J dropped 5 bases, with 14 bases sitting between them. This CDR3 comprises 15 residues. CDR1 SGDLS and CDR2 YYNGEE come from the germline V gene. The CDR3 loop reads CASSVGGAADQPQHF. The CDR3 bases are TGTGCCAGCAGCGTGGGAGGGGCTGCGGATCAGCCCCAGCATTTT.

This clonotype was picked up many times. V gene TRBV3-1 combines with J gene TRBJ2-5; no clear D. CDR1 is LGHDT and CDR2 is YNNKEL in the germline V gene (reference sequence). V was clipped by 4 bases and J by 3 bases, with 6 bases between them. The CDR3 sequence is 12 residues long. The CDR3 coding sequence is TGTGCCAGCAGCCCCTTTGAAGAGACCCAGTACTTC. This gives the protein CASSPFEETQYF.

The table lists this clonotype with a few counts. CDR3 DNA: TGTGCCAGCAGCCGAGACGGACTAGCTGGGGCCAACGTCCTGACTTTC. Encoded protein: CASSRDGLAGANVLTF. The chain employs TRBV11-2 and TRBJ2-6; 7 bases are shared with TRBD2. Germline V CDR1 and CDR2: SGHAT, FQNNGV. V was clipped by 5 bases and J by 2 bases; unmatched bases: 6. There are 16 residues in the CDR3. Supplemented by reference TRBV11-2 and TRBJ2-6, the full variable domain reads EAGVAQSPRYKIIEKRQSVAFWCNPISGHATLYWYQQILGQGPKLLIQFQNNGVVDDSQLPKDRFSAERLKGVDSTLKIQPAKLEDSAVYLCASSRDGLAGANVLTFGAGSRLTVL.

This chain joins TRBV30 and TRBJ1-1, with D hard to call. Trimming stripped 2 bases from V and 4 bases from J, with 17 bases between. This CDR3 region has 15 residues. Germline V gives CDR1 GTSNPN, CDR2 SVGIG (reference sequence). CDR3 nucleotide sequence: TGTGCCTGGAGTTCCTTACCGGGATTCTCCACTGAAGCTTTCTTT. This translates into CAWSSLPGFSTEAFF.

This clonotype was picked up many times. The chain joins TRBV12-3 or TRBV12-4 to TRBJ2-1, with 10 nucleotides matching TRBD2. The CDR3 consists of 12 residues. V lost 7 bases and J lost 8; bases outside the gene matches: 2. CDR3 DNA: TGTGCCAGCACGAGCGGGAGGGATGAGCAGTTCTTC. It yields the protein CASTSGRDEQFF.

This clonotype was recorded many times. The gene calls are TRBV9 and TRBJ2-5; D perhaps matches TRBD2 (5 bases). Trimming took 0 bases from V and 5 from J, leaving 14 bases between them. The germline V gene has CDR1 SGDLS and CDR2 YYNGEE. The CDR3 runs to 15 residues. The CDR3 is CASSVAGRAGETQYF. Here the CDR3 DNA reads TGTGCCAGCAGCGTAGCTGGGCGGGCCGGGGAGACCCAGTACTTC.

Concerning this clonotype itself: A much more abundant neighbour one base away suggests this may be a read error. This chain connects TRBV19 to TRBJ1-1, with D maybe TRBD1 (6 bases). There are 15 residues in the CDR3. CDR1 and CDR2 (germline): LNHDA, SQIVND (reference sequence). The CDR3, as DNA: TGTCCCAGTAGTACATCGAGGGGGTGGAACACTGAAGCTTTCTTT. This codes for CPSSTSRGWNTEAFF.

J is TRBJ1-4 and V is TRBV30; possible D gene TRBD1, 5 bases. Between the trimmed V and J ends, which lost 3 bases and 8 bases, there was a span of 19 bases. Per germline, CDR1 GTSNPN and CDR2 SVGIG (reference sequence). The CDR3 has 15 amino acids. CDR3 DNA sequence: TGTGCCTGGAGACCCCCGGGGGGGGTACGGGAAAAACTGTTTTTT. Translated, it gives CAWRPPGGVREKLFF.

This clonotype showed up many times. This chain uses TRBV28 with TRBJ2-7; TRBD2 aligns across 9 bases. The CDR3 is made up of 17 amino acids. CDR1 is MDHEN and CDR2 is SYDVKM in the germline V gene. The junction had 23 bases not matched to a gene; V was cut back by 8 bases and J by 9 bases. The CDR3, as DNA: TGTGCCAGCGGGGGCCCTCCTAGCGGGGAGGCGCTTTTGGGGCAGTACTTC. It codes for CASGGPPSGEALLGQYF.

This clonotype has a count of ten or more. The rearrangement joins TRBV20-1 to TRBJ1-2; D is undetermined. The CDR3 covers 11 residues. With 4 bases removed from V and 4 bases from J, the gap between germline ends came to 7 bases. Germline V lookup: CDR1 DFQATT, CDR2 SNEGSKA (reference sequence). Here the CDR3 reads CSAKQIYGYTF. In DNA form, the CDR3 reads TGCAGTGCTAAACAGATCTATGGCTACACCTTC.

This clonotype was counted many times. The chain links TRBV20-1 to TRBJ1-5; a possible D gene is TRBD1 (6 bases). This CDR3 region has 13 residues. The V and J ends lost 7 bases and 8 bases respectively, with 18 bases between them. Germline lookup yields CDR1 DFQATT and CDR2 SNEGSKA (reference sequence). DNA of the CDR3: TGCAGTGGCAAGACAGGCCCGATTGAGCCCCAGCATTTT. Translated, it gives CSGKTGPIEPQHF.

Only a few counts were recorded for this clonotype. The genes are TRBV18 and TRBJ1-5; TRBD1 agrees at 8 bases. V shed 3 bases, J shed 8 bases, and the junction held 6 bases outside the gene matches. CDR3 length equals 14 residues. Germline V CDR1 and CDR2: KGHSH, LQKENI. The CDR3 spells CASSPDRVGKPQHF. Here the CDR3 DNA reads TGTGCCAGCTCACCGGACAGGGTGGGAAAGCCCCAGCATTTT.

The V gene is TRBV6-2 or TRBV6-3, the J gene TRBJ2-3; 7 bases match TRBD2. The CDR3 runs 16 residues. V was pared by 0 bases and J by 4 bases, with 7 bases of the junction left unmatched. Germline V lookup: CDR1 MNHEY, CDR2 SVGEGT. CDR3 bases: TGTGCCAGCAGTTACTCTGGACTAGGTGTTCCAGATACGCAGTATTTT. This encodes CASSYSGLGVPDTQYF.

This clonotype has a count of ten or more. This chain links TRBV11-2 with TRBJ1-5, with no clear D. Trimming left V 0 bases short and J 5 bases short, with 5 bases between. Germline V gives CDR1 SGHAT, CDR2 FQNNGV. The CDR3 runs to 13 residues. CDR3 DNA: TGTGCCAGCAGCTTAGAGGTGGATCAGCCCCAGCATTTT. Protein: CASSLEVDQPQHF.

Many counts were recorded for this clonotype. The rearrangement joins TRBV7-2 to TRBJ2-1; 13 nucleotides agree with TRBD2. Germline assignment: CDR1 SGHTA and CDR2 FQGNSA. The CDR3 extends over 16 amino acids. The ends lost 5 bases at V and 10 bases at J; junction bases unmatched: 11. CDR3: CASSPVGLAGVGEQFF. The CDR3 DNA reads TGTGCCAGCAGCCCTGTAGGACTAGCGGGAGTGGGAGAGCAGTTCTTC.